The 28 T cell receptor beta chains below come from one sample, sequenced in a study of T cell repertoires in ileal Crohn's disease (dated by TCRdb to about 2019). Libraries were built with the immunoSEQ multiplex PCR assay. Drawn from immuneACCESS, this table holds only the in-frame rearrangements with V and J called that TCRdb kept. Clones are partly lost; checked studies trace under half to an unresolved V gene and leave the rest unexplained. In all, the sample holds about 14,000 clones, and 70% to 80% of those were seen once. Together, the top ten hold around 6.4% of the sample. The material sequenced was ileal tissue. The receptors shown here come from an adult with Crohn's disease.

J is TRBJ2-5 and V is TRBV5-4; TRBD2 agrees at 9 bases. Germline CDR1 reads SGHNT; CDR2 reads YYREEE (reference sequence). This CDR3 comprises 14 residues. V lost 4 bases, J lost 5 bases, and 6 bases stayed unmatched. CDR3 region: CASSLSGGGETQYF. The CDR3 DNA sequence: TGTGCCAGCAGCCTTAGCGGGGGCGGTGAGACCCAGTACTTC. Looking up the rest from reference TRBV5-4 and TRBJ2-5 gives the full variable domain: ETGVTQSPTHLIKTRGQQVTLRCSSQSGHNTVSWYQQALGQGPQFIFQYYREEENGRGNFPPRFSGLQFPNYSSELNVNALELDDSALYLCASSLSGGGETQYFGPGTRLLVL.

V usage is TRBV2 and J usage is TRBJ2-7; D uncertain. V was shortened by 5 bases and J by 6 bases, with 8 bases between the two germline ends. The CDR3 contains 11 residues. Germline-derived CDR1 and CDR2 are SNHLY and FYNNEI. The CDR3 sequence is CASSLSGEQYF. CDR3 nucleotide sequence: TGTGCCAGCAGTCTAAGTGGCGAGCAGTACTTC.

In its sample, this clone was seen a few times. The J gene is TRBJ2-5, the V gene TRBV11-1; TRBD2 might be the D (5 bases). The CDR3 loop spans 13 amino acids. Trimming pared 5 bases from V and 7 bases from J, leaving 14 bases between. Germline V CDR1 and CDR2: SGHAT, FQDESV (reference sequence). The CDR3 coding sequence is TGTGCCAGCAGCGCTTGGACTTCTGGGACCCAGTACTTC. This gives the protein CASSAWTSGTQYF.

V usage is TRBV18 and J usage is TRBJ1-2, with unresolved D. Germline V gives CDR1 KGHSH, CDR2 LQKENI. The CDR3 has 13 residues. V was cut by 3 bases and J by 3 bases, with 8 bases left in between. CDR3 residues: CASSPTSDYGYTF. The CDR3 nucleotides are TGTGCCAGCTCACCGACTTCGGACTATGGCTACACCTTC.

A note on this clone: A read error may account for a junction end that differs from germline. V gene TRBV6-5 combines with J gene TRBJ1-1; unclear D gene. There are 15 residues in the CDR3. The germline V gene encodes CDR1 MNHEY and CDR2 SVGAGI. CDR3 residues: CASSYSYAANAEAFF. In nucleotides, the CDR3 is TGTGCCAGCAGTTACTCGTACGCCGCGAACGCTGAAGCTTTCTTT.

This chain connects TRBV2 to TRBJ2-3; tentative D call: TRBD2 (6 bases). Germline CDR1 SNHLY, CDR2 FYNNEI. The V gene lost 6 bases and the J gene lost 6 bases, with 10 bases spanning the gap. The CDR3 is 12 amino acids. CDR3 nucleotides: TGTGCCAGCAGGGAGGGGATGGATACGCAGTATTTT. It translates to CASREGMDTQYF.

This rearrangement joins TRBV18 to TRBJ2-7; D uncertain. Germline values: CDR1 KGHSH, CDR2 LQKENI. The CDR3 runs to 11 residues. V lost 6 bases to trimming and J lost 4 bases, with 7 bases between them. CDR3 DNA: TGTGCCAGCTCCCGAGATTACGAGCAGTACTTC. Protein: CASSRDYEQYF. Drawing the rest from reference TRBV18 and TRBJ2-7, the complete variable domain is NAGVMQNPRHLVRRRGQEARLRCSPMKGHSHVYWYRQLPEEGLKFMVYLQKENIIDESGMPKERFSAEFPKEGPSILRIQQVVRGDSAAYFCASSRDYEQYFGPGTRLTVT.

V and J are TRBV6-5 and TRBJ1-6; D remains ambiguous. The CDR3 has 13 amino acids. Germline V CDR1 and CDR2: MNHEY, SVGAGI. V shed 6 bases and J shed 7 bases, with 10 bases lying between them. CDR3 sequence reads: CASRGIINSPLHF. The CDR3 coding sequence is TGTGCCAGCAGAGGGATTATAAATTCACCCCTCCACTTT.

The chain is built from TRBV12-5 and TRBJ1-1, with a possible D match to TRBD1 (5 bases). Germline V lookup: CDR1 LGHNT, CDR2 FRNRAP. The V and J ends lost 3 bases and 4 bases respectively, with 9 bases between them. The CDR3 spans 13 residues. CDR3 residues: CASGFSGFTEAFF. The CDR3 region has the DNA TGTGCTAGTGGTTTCTCAGGGTTCACTGAAGCTTTCTTT.

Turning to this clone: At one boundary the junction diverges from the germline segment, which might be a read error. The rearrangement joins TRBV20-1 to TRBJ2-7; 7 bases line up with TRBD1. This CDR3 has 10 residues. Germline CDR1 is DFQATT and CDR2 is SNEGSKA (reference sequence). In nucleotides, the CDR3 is TGCAGTGCCCTAGACAGGGTTAGACACTTC. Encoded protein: CSALDRVRHF.

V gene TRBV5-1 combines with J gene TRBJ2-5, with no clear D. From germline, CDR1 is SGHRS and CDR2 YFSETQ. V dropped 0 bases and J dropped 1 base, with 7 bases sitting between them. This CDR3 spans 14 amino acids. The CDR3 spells CASSLGNSQETQYF. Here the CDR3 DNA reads TGCGCCAGCAGCTTGGGGAACAGCCAAGAGACCCAGTACTTC.

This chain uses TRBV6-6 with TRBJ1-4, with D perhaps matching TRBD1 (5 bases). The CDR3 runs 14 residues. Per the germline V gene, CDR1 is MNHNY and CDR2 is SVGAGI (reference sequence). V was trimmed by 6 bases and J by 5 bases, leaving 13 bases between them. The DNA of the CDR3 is TGTGCCAGCAGCCGTGACAGTTTAAATGAAAAACTGTTTTTT. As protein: CASSRDSLNEKLFF.

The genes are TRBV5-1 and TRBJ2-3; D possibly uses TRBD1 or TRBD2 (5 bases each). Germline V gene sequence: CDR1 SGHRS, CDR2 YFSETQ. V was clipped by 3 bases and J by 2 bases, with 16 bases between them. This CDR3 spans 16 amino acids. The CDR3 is CASSSGASSLTDTQYF. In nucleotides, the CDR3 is TGCGCCAGCAGCTCTGGGGCTAGCTCACTCACAGATACGCAGTATTTT.

CDR3 DNA sequence: TGTGCCAGCATGACGACTAGCGGGGGGGCGAAGCAGTACTTC. Protein: CASMTTSGGAKQYF. The rearrangement links TRBV28 to TRBJ2-7; 14 nucleotides match TRBD2. J lost 8 bases, V lost 7 bases, and 7 bases had no gene match. Germline V CDR1 and CDR2: MDHEN, SYDVKM. The CDR3 runs 14 residues.

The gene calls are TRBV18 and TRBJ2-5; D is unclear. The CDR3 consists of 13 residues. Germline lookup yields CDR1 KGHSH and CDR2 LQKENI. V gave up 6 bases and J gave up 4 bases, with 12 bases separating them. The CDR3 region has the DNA TGTGCCAGCTCCCTTATAAAAGGAGAGACCCAGTACTTC. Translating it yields CASSLIKGETQYF.

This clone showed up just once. The CDR3 protein is CASSRERMNTEAFF. DNA for the CDR3: TGTGCCAGCAGTCGAGAAAGGATGAACACTGAAGCTTTCTTT. The rearrangement links TRBV6-6 to TRBJ1-1; no definite D call. This CDR3 has 14 amino acids. Trimming stripped 5 bases from V and 0 bases from J, with 10 bases between. The germline CDR1 and CDR2 sequences are MNHNY and SVGAGI (reference sequence).

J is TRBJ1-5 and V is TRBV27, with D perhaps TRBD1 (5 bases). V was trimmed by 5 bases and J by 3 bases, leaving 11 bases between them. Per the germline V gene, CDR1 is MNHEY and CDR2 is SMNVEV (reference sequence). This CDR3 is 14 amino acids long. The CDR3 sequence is CASSADRFNQPQHF. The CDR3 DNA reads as TGTGCCAGCAGTGCTGACAGATTCAATCAGCCCCAGCATTTT.

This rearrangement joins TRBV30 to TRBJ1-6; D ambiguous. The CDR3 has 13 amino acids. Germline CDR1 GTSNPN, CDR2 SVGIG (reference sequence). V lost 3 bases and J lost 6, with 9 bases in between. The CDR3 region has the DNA TGTGCCTGGAGGTTCGCGAGTAATTCACCCCTCCACTTT. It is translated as CAWRFASNSPLHF. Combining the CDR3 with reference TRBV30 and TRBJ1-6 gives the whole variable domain SQTIHQWPATLVQPVGSPLSLECTVEGTSNPNLYWYRQAAGRGLQLLFYSVGIGQISSEVPQNLSASRPQDRQFILSSKKLLLSDSGFYLCAWRFASNSPLHFGNGTRLTVT.

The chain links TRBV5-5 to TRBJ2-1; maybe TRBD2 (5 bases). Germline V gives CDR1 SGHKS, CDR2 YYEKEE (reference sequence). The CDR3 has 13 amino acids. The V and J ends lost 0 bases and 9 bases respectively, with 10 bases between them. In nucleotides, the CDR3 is TGTGCCAGCAGCTTGGGGGGAGAATTTGAGCAGTTCTTC. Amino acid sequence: CASSLGGEFEQFF.

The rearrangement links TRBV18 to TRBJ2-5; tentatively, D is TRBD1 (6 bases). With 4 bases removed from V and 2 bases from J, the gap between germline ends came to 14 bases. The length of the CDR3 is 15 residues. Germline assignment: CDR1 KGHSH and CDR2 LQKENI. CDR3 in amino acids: CASSLLKQGQETQYF. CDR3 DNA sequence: TGTGCCAGCTCACTTCTTAAACAGGGACAAGAGACCCAGTACTTC.

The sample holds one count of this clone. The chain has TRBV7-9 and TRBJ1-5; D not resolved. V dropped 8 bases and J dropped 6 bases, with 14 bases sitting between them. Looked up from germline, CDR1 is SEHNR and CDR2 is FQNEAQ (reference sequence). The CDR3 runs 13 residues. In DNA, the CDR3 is TGTGCCAGCTCCTCGGGGTGGGGTCAGCCCCAGCATTTT. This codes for CASSSGWGQPQHF.

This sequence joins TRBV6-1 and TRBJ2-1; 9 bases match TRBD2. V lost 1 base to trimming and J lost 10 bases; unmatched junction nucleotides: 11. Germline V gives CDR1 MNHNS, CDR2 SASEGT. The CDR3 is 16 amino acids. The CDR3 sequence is CASSEVGGGARREQFF. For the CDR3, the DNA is TGTGCCAGCAGTGAAGTTGGCGGGGGGGCTCGAAGAGAGCAGTTCTTC.

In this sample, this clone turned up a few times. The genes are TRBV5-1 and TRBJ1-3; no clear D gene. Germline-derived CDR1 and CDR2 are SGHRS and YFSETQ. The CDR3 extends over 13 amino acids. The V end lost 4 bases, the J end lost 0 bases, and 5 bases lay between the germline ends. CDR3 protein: CASSVSSGNTIYF. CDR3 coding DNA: TGCGCCAGCAGCGTGAGCTCTGGAAACACCATATATTTT.

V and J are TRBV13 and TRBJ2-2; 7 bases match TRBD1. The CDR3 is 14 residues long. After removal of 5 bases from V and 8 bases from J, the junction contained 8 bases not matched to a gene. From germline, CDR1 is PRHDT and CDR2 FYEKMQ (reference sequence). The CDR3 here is CASSRTTGPGELFF. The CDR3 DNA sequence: TGTGCCAGCAGCCGCACGACAGGGCCGGGGGAGCTGTTTTTT.

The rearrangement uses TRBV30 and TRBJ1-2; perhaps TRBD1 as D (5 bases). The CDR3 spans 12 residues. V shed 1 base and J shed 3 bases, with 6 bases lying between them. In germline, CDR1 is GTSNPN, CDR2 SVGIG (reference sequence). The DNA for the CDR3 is TGTGCCTGGAGTGAGACAGACTATGGCTACACCTTC. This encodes CAWSETDYGYTF.

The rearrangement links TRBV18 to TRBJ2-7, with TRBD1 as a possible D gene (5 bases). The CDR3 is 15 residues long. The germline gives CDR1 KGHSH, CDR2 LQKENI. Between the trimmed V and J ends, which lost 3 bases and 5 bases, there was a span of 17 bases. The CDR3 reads CASSPLAGLIDEQYF. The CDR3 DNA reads TGTGCCAGCTCACCTTTAGCAGGGTTAATCGACGAGCAGTACTTC.

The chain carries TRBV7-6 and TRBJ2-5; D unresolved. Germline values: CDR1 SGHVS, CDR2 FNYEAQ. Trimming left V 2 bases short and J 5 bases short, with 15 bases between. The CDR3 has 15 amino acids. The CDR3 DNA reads TGTGCCAGCAGCTTAATCCCTGAGAGGCGGGAGACCCAGTACTTC. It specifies CASSLIPERRETQYF.

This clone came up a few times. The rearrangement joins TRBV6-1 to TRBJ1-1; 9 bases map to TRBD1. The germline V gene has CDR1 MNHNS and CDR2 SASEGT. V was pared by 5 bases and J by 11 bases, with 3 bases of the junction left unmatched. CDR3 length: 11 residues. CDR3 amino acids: CASSYGQGAFF. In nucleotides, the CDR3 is TGTGCCAGCAGTTATGGACAGGGGGCTTTCTTT.